The TCR beta chain described here comes from a study of sequential checkpoint blockade in melanoma. Study-wide background: Patients were randomized 1:1 to nivolumab-then-ipilimumab or ipilimumab-then-nivolumab first-line.

The V end was cut by 2 bases, the J end by 6 bases, with 17 bases between. The CDR3 length is 15 residues. Germline CDR1 MNHGY, CDR2 SAAAGT. The treatment denotes: randomized to nivolumab then ipilimumab (arm A) or the reverse (arm B). None of the patients previously received DNA-damaging chemotherapy. The table came from immunoSEQ multiplex PCR; TCRdb's copy has only in-frame clones and leaves some out. The sample carries approximately 2,200 clones, about 19% recorded once. The origin of this receptor is a human donor with melanoma. This chain joins TRBV6-8 and TRBJ2-7, with D possibly matching TRBD1 (5 bases). The sample was tumor tissue (inferred from file names), taken from a patient given nivolumab and ipilimumab in sequence. This chain's CDR3 is CASSYLHRTTSEQYF. DNA for the CDR3: TGTGCCAGCAGTTACCTTCACAGGACGACCTCCGAGCAGTACTTC.